The source of this T cell receptor beta chain is a study of blood T cell repertoires in COVID-19. Study summary: PBMCs, B-cell-depleted T cells, or T cells provided the cDNA or gDNA that made up the material.

How the authors handled the data: Using reference gene primer amplification, nucleated cell counts were estimated. Sequencing used immunoSEQ multiplex PCR; TCRdb keeps in-frame clones, though not all of them. V, J and clone size are those of that table, while D and trimming were read from the DNA. The sample includes 200,000 or so clones, around 80% of them seen just once. Per germline, CDR1 SGHNT and CDR2 YENEEA. V was cut by 0 bases and J by 6 bases, with 9 bases left in between. The CDR3 has 15 residues. The count of this clone is one. Cohort assignment relied on participant-reported clinical history. Resolution of symptoms, clearance, or two negative PCRs was present in recovered Cohort 3 donors.

Sample: PBMCs or T cells enriched from blood (not recorded which). The sequence came from a man aged 55 to 70 who had recovered from COVID-19. The chain employs TRBV11-3 and TRBJ1-6, with D possibly TRBD1 on 5 matching bases. The CDR3 sequence is CASSLDAGLNSPLHF. CDR3 bases: TGTGCCAGCAGCTTAGACGCAGGGCTTAATTCACCCCTCCACTTT.